A selection of T cell receptor beta chains follows, all from one sample in a study of T cells in Graves' hyperthyroidism and ophthalmopathy. One entry per CDR3 protein, called by TCRdb with MiXCR from the multiplex PCR reads. The data contain hundreds of thousands of distinct CDR3 sequences, nearly 45% of them singletons. The sequenced sample was peripheral blood or thyroid tissue (not recorded which). The receptor source for this set is an adult man with Graves' disease, either hyperthyroidism or ophthalmopathy (not recorded which). The CDR3 runs from the conserved cysteine through the conserved F or W. Fields, in order: D gene, V gene, clone size, J gene, CDR3 protein, CDR3 DNA. The D gene is left open where the match is weak. Expanded clones get a size class; other rows say once, few or many, or leave the size out.

D gene: TRBD1; V gene: TRBV6-1; clone size: .; J gene: TRBJ2-7; CDR3 protein: CASSFAGTGGQEQYF; CDR3 DNA: TGTGCCAGCAGTTTCGCCGGGACAGGGGGCCAAGAGCAGTACTTC
D gene: TRBD1; V gene: TRBV7-9; clone size: few; J gene: TRBJ1-2; CDR3 protein: CASSLVGTGPNYGYTF; CDR3 DNA: TGTGCCAGCAGCTTAGTTGGGACAGGCCCTAACTATGGCTACACCTTC
D gene: .; V gene: TRBV7-9; clone size: many; J gene: TRBJ1-1; CDR3 protein: CASGPHAFF; CDR3 DNA: TGTGCCAGCGGACCCCATGCTTTCTTT
D gene: TRBD2; V gene: TRBV7-8; clone size: .; J gene: TRBJ2-5; CDR3 protein: CASSLGGGGLETQYF; CDR3 DNA: TGTGCCAGCAGCTTAGGTGGCGGGGGGTTGGAGACCCAGTACTTC
D gene: .; V gene: TRBV15; clone size: .; J gene: TRBJ2-6; CDR3 protein: CATSRPSGRTF; CDR3 DNA: TGTGCCACCAGCAGACCATCGGGACGGACTTTC
D gene: TRBD2; V gene: TRBV7-9; clone size: few; J gene: TRBJ2-5; CDR3 protein: CASSFLAGAPETQYF; CDR3 DNA: TGTGCCAGCAGCTTCCTAGCGGGAGCCCCGGAGACCCAGTACTTC
D gene: .; V gene: TRBV7-7; clone size: .; J gene: TRBJ2-3; CDR3 protein: CASSLDEGLDTQYF; CDR3 DNA: TGTGCTAGCAGCTTAGACGAGGGCTTAGATACGCAGTATTTT
D gene: .; V gene: TRBV7-2; clone size: .; J gene: TRBJ1-1; CDR3 protein: CASSLGGGSLNTEAFF; CDR3 DNA: TGTGCCAGCAGCTTAGGAGGGGGTAGTTTGAACACTGAAGCTTTCTTT
D gene: TRBD1; V gene: TRBV2; clone size: many; J gene: TRBJ1-2; CDR3 protein: CASNTDRGRVDGYTF; CDR3 DNA: TGTGCCAGCAACACCGACAGGGGACGGGTTGATGGCTACACCTTC
D gene: TRBD1; V gene: TRBV7-8; clone size: .; J gene: TRBJ1-6; CDR3 protein: CASSPGQGQRSPLHF; CDR3 DNA: TGTGCCAGCAGCCCCGGACAGGGTCAACGTTCACCCCTCCACTTT
D gene: .; V gene: TRBV7-2; clone size: few; J gene: TRBJ1-2; CDR3 protein: CASSSTPTLYGYTF; CDR3 DNA: TGTGCCAGCAGCTCGACACCTACCCTCTATGGCTACACCTTC
D gene: .; V gene: TRBV29-1; clone size: .; J gene: TRBJ1-3; CDR3 protein: CSAASMNTIYF; CDR3 DNA: TGCAGCGCCGCCAGTATGAACACCATATATTTT
D gene: .; V gene: TRBV5-1; clone size: few; J gene: TRBJ2-7; CDR3 protein: CASSPTGAPYEQYF; CDR3 DNA: TGCGCCAGCAGCCCCACCGGGGCCCCCTACGAGCAGTACTTC
D gene: TRBD1; V gene: TRBV11-2; clone size: .; J gene: TRBJ1-4; CDR3 protein: CASTPGGGGDEKLFF; CDR3 DNA: TGTGCCAGCACCCCAGGGGGTGGCGGGGATGAAAAACTGTTTTTT
D gene: .; V gene: TRBV7-3; clone size: many; J gene: TRBJ1-1; CDR3 protein: CASSLNDATEAFF; CDR3 DNA: TGTGCCAGCAGCTTAAACGACGCAACTGAAGCTTTCTTT
D gene: .; V gene: TRBV3-1; clone size: many; J gene: TRBJ1-6; CDR3 protein: CASSQAQGGNSPLHF; CDR3 DNA: TGTGCCAGCAGCCAAGCCCAGGGAGGCAATTCACCCCTCCACTTT
D gene: .; V gene: TRBV7-6; clone size: .; J gene: TRBJ2-7; CDR3 protein: CASSLVAGDDLTYEQYF; CDR3 DNA: TGTGCCAGCAGCTTAGTGGCAGGGGATGATTTAACCTACGAGCAGTACTTC
D gene: .; V gene: TRBV7-8; clone size: .; J gene: TRBJ2-6; CDR3 protein: CASSPQGGRANVLTF; CDR3 DNA: TGTGCCAGCAGCCCACAGGGGGGGAGGGCCAACGTCCTGACTTTC
D gene: .; V gene: TRBV29-1; clone size: .; J gene: TRBJ1-3; CDR3 protein: CSVVSTGNTIYF; CDR3 DNA: TGCAGCGTGGTGAGCACTGGAAACACCATATATTTT
D gene: .; V gene: TRBV6-2/TRBV6-3; clone size: .; J gene: TRBJ2-7; CDR3 protein: CASSVNSRGLYEQYF; CDR3 DNA: TGTGCCAGCAGTGTAAACAGCAGGGGATTGTACGAGCAGTACTTC
D gene: TRBD1; V gene: TRBV2; clone size: .; J gene: TRBJ1-6; CDR3 protein: CASRDGQGAFSPLHF; CDR3 DNA: TGTGCCAGCAGGGACGGACAGGGGGCCTTTTCACCCCTCCACTTT
D gene: .; V gene: TRBV5-1; clone size: .; J gene: TRBJ2-7; CDR3 protein: CASSLFGSPYEQYF; CDR3 DNA: TGCGCCAGCAGCTTGTTCGGTAGCCCCTACGAGCAGTACTTC
D gene: .; V gene: TRBV2; clone size: many; J gene: TRBJ2-7; CDR3 protein: CASSTGWPYEQYF; CDR3 DNA: TGTGCCAGCAGCACAGGGTGGCCCTACGAGCAGTACTTC
D gene: TRBD1; V gene: TRBV6-1; clone size: .; J gene: TRBJ2-7; CDR3 protein: CASSLGQGAAYEQYF; CDR3 DNA: TGTGCCAGCAGTCTAGGTCAGGGGGCGGCCTACGAGCAGTACTTC
D gene: .; V gene: TRBV6-1; clone size: .; J gene: TRBJ1-3; CDR3 protein: CASATGTTGNTIYF; CDR3 DNA: TGTGCCAGCGCTACCGGGACAACTGGAAACACCATATATTTT
D gene: .; V gene: TRBV4-1; clone size: few; J gene: TRBJ2-7; CDR3 protein: CASSQPSAGSYEQYF; CDR3 DNA: TGCGCCAGCAGCCAACCCAGCGCGGGCTCCTACGAGCAGTACTTC
D gene: TRBD1; V gene: TRBV20-1; clone size: .; J gene: TRBJ2-5; CDR3 protein: CSARDWKSGTGVGKTQYF; CDR3 DNA: TGCAGTGCTAGAGATTGGAAGTCAGGAACAGGGGTAGGAAAGACCCAGTACTTC
D gene: TRBD1; V gene: TRBV7-8; clone size: few; J gene: TRBJ1-1; CDR3 protein: CASSLDRGWTEAFF; CDR3 DNA: TGTGCCAGCAGCCTCGACAGGGGTTGGACTGAAGCTTTCTTT
D gene: .; V gene: TRBV7-9; clone size: many; J gene: TRBJ1-1; CDR3 protein: CASSPGQQAFF; CDR3 DNA: TGTGCCAGCAGCCCGGGGCAGCAAGCTTTCTTT
D gene: TRBD1; V gene: TRBV20-1; clone size: once; J gene: TRBJ2-3; CDR3 protein: CSARVGTGTDTQYF; CDR3 DNA: TGCAGTGCTAGAGTAGGGACAGGGACAGATACGCAGTATTTT
D gene: .; V gene: TRBV10-2; clone size: many; J gene: TRBJ1-1; CDR3 protein: CATLGWGNTEAFF; CDR3 DNA: TGCGCCACCCTGGGATGGGGGAACACTGAAGCTTTCTTT
D gene: TRBD1; V gene: TRBV7-8; clone size: .; J gene: TRBJ1-6; CDR3 protein: CASSSKQGLGSPLHF; CDR3 DNA: TGTGCCAGCAGCTCCAAACAGGGGCTCGGCTCACCCCTCCACTTT
D gene: .; V gene: TRBV2; clone size: once; J gene: TRBJ2-7; CDR3 protein: CASSPTGQYF; CDR3 DNA: TGTGCCAGCAGTCCTACAGGGCAGTACTTC
D gene: .; V gene: TRBV9; clone size: .; J gene: TRBJ2-5; CDR3 protein: CASSQDLGDQETQYF; CDR3 DNA: TGTGCCAGCAGCCAAGATCTGGGAGACCAAGAGACCCAGTACTTC
D gene: .; V gene: TRBV20-1; clone size: .; J gene: TRBJ2-5; CDR3 protein: CSARDLGIRETQYF; CDR3 DNA: TGCAGTGCTAGAGATCTGGGGATCAGGGAGACCCAGTACTTC
D gene: .; V gene: TRBV10-3; clone size: many; J gene: TRBJ1-4; CDR3 protein: CAIRVGATNEKLFF; CDR3 DNA: TGTGCCATCAGGGTGGGGGCAACTAATGAAAAACTGTTTTTT
D gene: TRBD1; V gene: TRBV12-3/TRBV12-4; clone size: .; J gene: TRBJ1-6; CDR3 protein: CASSFQAGTVSNSPLHF; CDR3 DNA: TGTGCCAGCAGTTTTCAGGCCGGGACAGTCTCTAATTCACCCCTCCACTTT
D gene: .; V gene: TRBV5-8; clone size: many; J gene: TRBJ1-5; CDR3 protein: CASSAKGGRYNQPQHF; CDR3 DNA: TGTGCCAGCAGCGCCAAGGGTGGGCGATACAATCAGCCCCAGCATTTT
D gene: TRBD1; V gene: TRBV20-1; clone size: few; J gene: TRBJ2-5; CDR3 protein: CSAIEGTVETQYF; CDR3 DNA: TGCAGTGCTATTGAAGGGACAGTTGAGACCCAGTACTTC
D gene: TRBD1; V gene: TRBV7-9; clone size: few; J gene: TRBJ1-1; CDR3 protein: CASSGSTGVTEAFF; CDR3 DNA: TGCGCCAGCAGCGGCTCAACAGGGGTTACTGAAGCTTTCTTT
D gene: .; V gene: TRBV15; clone size: .; J gene: TRBJ2-5; CDR3 protein: CATSRTIQETQYF; CDR3 DNA: TGTGCCACCAGCAGGACGATCCAGGAGACCCAGTACTTC
D gene: .; V gene: TRBV7-9; clone size: .; J gene: TRBJ1-4; CDR3 protein: CASSPGRDGKLFF; CDR3 DNA: TGTGCCAGCAGCCCGGGGAGGGACGGAAAACTGTTTTTT
D gene: .; V gene: TRBV20-1; clone size: .; J gene: TRBJ1-1; CDR3 protein: CSLRGRFEAFF; CDR3 DNA: TGCAGTTTAAGGGGCCGTTTTGAAGCTTTCTTT
D gene: .; V gene: TRBV19; clone size: .; J gene: TRBJ1-4; CDR3 protein: CASSNRGLNNEKLFF; CDR3 DNA: TGTGCCAGTAGTAATCGGGGGCTGAATAATGAAAAACTGTTTTTT